This T cell receptor beta chain was sequenced during a study of blood T cell repertoires in COVID-19. Study in general: The analysed material was cDNA or gDNA that came from T cells, B-cell-depleted T cells, or PBMCs.

CDR1 MNHNS and CDR2 SASEGT come from the germline V gene. J lost 5 bases, V lost 3 bases, and 5 bases had no gene match. This CDR3 region has 14 residues. The table came from immunoSEQ multiplex PCR; TCRdb's copy has only in-frame clones and leaves some out. This repertoire shows some 66,000 clones, just under 90% found once; its top ten account for around 7.7%. This chain connects TRBV6-1 to TRBJ2-5, with 8 bases identical to TRBD2. The TCR comes from a human donor with active COVID-19. The donor label of this sample is uncertain. The sample consisted of peripheral blood. CDR3 DNA: TGTGCCAGCAGTGACGGTGGCGGGAGGGAGACCCAGTACTTC. It is translated as CASSDGGGRETQYF.